The clone carrying this T cell receptor beta chain was seen at least ten times. Participants, patients aged 18 to 65, had newly diagnosed hyperthyroidism with a duration under 2 months. Clinicians diagnosed patients from clinical symptoms, serum thyroxine and TRAb, thyroid ultrasound and orbital computed tomography. This sample holds PBMCs from 9.5 to 10 ml fresh peripheral blood. The record originates from a study of T cells in Graves' hyperthyroidism and ophthalmopathy. Study information: Blood from the periphery was taken at initial diagnosis, before any treatment.

V shed 5 bases, J shed 2 bases, and the junction held 3 bases outside the gene matches. The CDR3 is 14 residues long. CDR1 and CDR2 from the germline V gene are SGHAT and FQNNGV. Template material for amplifying TCR beta CDR3 regions consisted of RNA transcripts. Carried out on the TCR CDR3, a first-round RT-PCR used the HTBI primer set. TCRdb reprocessed the multiplex PCR reads via MiXCR and lists one record per CDR3 protein. Seen here are fewer than 650,000 distinct CDR3 sequences, around 13% observed once, and the top ten hold approximately 15%. The chain recombines TRBV11-2 with TRBJ2-1, with 7 nucleotides matching TRBD2. The TCR was taken from a woman aged 40 to 50 with Graves' hyperthyroidism. The sequenced sample consisted of blood. The CDR3 DNA reads as TGTGCCAGCAGCCTCAGCGGGACCTACAATGAGCAGTTCTTC. The encoded protein is CASSLSGTYNEQFF.